These T cell receptor beta chains were read from a single sample in a study of blood T cell repertoires in COVID-19. Assay: immunoSEQ multiplex PCR; the TCRdb copy retains only in-frame clones and omits some. This sample has roughly 480,000 clones, with roughly 87% found just once. The sequenced sample was peripheral blood. The receptors originated from a man between 18 and 29 years old with COVID-19, enrolled during active disease. The CDR3 runs from the conserved cysteine through the conserved F or W. Fields, in order: clone size, V gene, D gene, J gene, CDR3 protein, CDR3 DNA. The D gene is left open where the match is weak. Clone size is stated in some rows and not others, as once, few, many or a class when expanded.

.	TRBV7-3	.	TRBJ2-7	CASAQGPADYEQYF	TGTGCCAGCGCCCAGGGGCCAGCGGACTACGAGCAGTACTTC
.	TRBV7-9	.	TRBJ1-5	CASSLNSGSGQPQHF	TGTGCCAGCAGCTTAAATTCGGGTTCGGGACAGCCCCAGCATTTT
.	TRBV29-1	.	TRBJ1-6	CSAVRGLFTGSPLHF	TGCAGCGCGGTTAGGGGGTTGTTTACAGGTTCACCCCTCCACTTT
.	TRBV6-6	TRBD2	TRBJ2-1	CASSPGASGRPYNEQFF	TGTGCCAGCAGTCCGGGGGCTAGCGGGAGGCCATACAATGAGCAGTTCTTC
.	TRBV28	TRBD2	TRBJ2-3	CASSKAGATDTQYF	TGTGCCAGCAGTAAAGCGGGGGCTACAGATACGCAGTATTTT
.	TRBV4-1	.	TRBJ2-1	CASSWTTLRNEQFF	TGCGCCAGCAGTTGGACTACTTTAAGGAATGAGCAGTTCTTC
.	TRBV20-1	.	TRBJ2-1	CSASQPGDINEQFF	TGCAGTGCTAGTCAGCCGGGAGATATCAATGAGCAGTTCTTC
.	TRBV2	TRBD1	TRBJ1-5	CASSVQGSGQPQHF	TGTGCCAGCAGTGTACAGGGGAGCGGGCAGCCCCAGCATTTT
.	TRBV3-1/TRBV3-2	.	TRBJ2-7	CASSPEGRSSYEQYF	TGTGCCAGCAGCCCCGAGGGTCGGAGCTCCTACGAGCAGTACTTC
.	TRBV19	TRBD2	TRBJ2-3	CASIDFGTSLSTQYF	TGTGCCAGTATTGACTTCGGGACTAGCTTGTCTACGCAGTATTTT
.	TRBV11-2	TRBD1	TRBJ2-7	CASSLAGTAYEQYF	TGTGCCAGCAGCTTGGCCGGGACAGCCTACGAGCAGTACTTC
.	TRBV7-9	TRBD1	TRBJ2-2	CASSLGQGVTGELFF	TGTGCCAGCAGCTTAGGACAGGGGGTCACCGGGGAGCTGTTTTTT
.	TRBV18	TRBD1	TRBJ1-2	CASSPEDRGLGYTF	TGTGCCAGCTCACCTGAGGACAGGGGGCTTGGCTACACCTTC
once	TRBV2	TRBD1	TRBJ2-3	CASNRDRGERDTQYF	TGTGCCAGTAACCGGGACAGGGGTGAGAGAGATACGCAGTATTTT
.	TRBV29-1	.	TRBJ2-6	CSVSRGGPTSGANVLTF	TGCAGCGTTTCAAGGGGGGGCCCTACTTCTGGGGCCAACGTCCTGACTTTC
.	TRBV10-3	TRBD1	TRBJ2-7	CAISESGRGSSYEQYF	TGTGCCATCAGTGAGTCGGGCAGGGGGAGCTCCTACGAGCAGTACTTC
.	TRBV5-5	.	TRBJ1-4	CASSFSGWGEKLFF	TGTGCCAGCAGCTTTAGCGGTTGGGGTGAAAAACTGTTTTTT
.	TRBV5-6	.	TRBJ1-5	CASSLGGGQHNQPQHF	TGTGCCAGCAGCTTGGGCGGGGGGCAACACAATCAGCCCCAGCATTTT
.	TRBV3-1/TRBV3-2	.	TRBJ1-1	CASSHRTANTEAFF	TGTGCCAGCAGCCACCGGACAGCGAACACTGAAGCTTTCTTT
once	TRBV15	TRBD1	TRBJ1-3	CATSRSRDRSNPNTIYF	TGTGCCACCAGCAGATCCCGGGACAGATCCAATCCGAACACCATATATTTT
.	TRBV27	TRBD2	TRBJ2-5	CASQTSGLAFGAGVETQYF	TGTGCCAGCCAAACTTCGGGACTGGCTTTTGGAGCGGGAGTGGAGACCCAGTACTTC
few	TRBV19	.	TRBJ1-2	CATQAYGYTF	TGTGCCACCCAAGCCTATGGCTACACCTTC
.	TRBV6-4	.	TRBJ1-5	CASSDPTCGLAQPQHF	TGTGCCAGCAGTGACCCCACCTGTGGGCTGGCTCAGCCCCAGCATTTT
.	TRBV4-2	TRBD2	TRBJ2-7	CASSQEAGGGYEQYF	TGTGCCAGCAGCCAAGAAGCGGGAGGAGGCTACGAGCAGTACTTC
.	TRBV19	.	TRBJ2-1	CASRRGSYNEQFF	TGTGCCAGTAGAAGGGGCTCCTACAATGAGCAGTTCTTC
.	TRBV24-1	.	TRBJ1-2	CATSDGRNTGYTF	TGTGCCACCAGTGATGGGAGAAATACAGGCTACACCTTC
.	TRBV6-1	.	TRBJ2-1	CASSEAGRSYNEQFF	TGTGCCAGCAGTGAAGCGGGGAGGTCCTACAATGAGCAGTTCTTC
.	TRBV7-9	.	TRBJ2-1	CASSLTGTSEQFF	TGTGCCAGCAGCTTAACTGGCACTAGTGAGCAGTTCTTC
.	TRBV11-2	.	TRBJ2-7	CASSLETSYEQYF	TGTGCCAGCAGCTTAGAGACTAGCTACGAGCAGTACTTC
.	TRBV3-1/TRBV3-2	.	TRBJ1-6	CASSQVLKKGQYNSPLHF	TGTGCCAGCAGCCAAGTATTAAAAAAGGGACAATATAATTCACCCCTCCACTTT
.	TRBV11-2	.	TRBJ2-1	CASSSRRGKNEQFF	TGTGCCAGCAGCTCCCGACGGGGGAAGAATGAGCAGTTCTTC
.	TRBV2	TRBD1	TRBJ2-1	CASSEMTGGDEQFF	TGTGCCAGCAGCGAAATGACAGGGGGGGATGAGCAGTTCTTC
.	TRBV11-2	TRBD1	TRBJ2-7	CASSTQGVMYEQYF	TGTGCCAGCAGCACCCAGGGGGTAATGTACGAGCAGTACTTC
few	TRBV2	.	TRBJ1-3	CASNDLSGNTIYF	TGTGCCAGCAATGACCTCTCTGGAAACACCATATATTTT
.	TRBV24-1	TRBD2	TRBJ2-1	CATSDGLAGVEQFF	TGTGCCACCAGTGACGGACTAGCGGGAGTCGAGCAGTTCTTC